This T cell receptor beta chain appears in the sequencing data of a study of cytomegalovirus exposure and HLA in healthy donors. Study outcomes and limitations: Later analysis demonstrated an association between a missense DCLRE1C variant and TCR beta V- and J-gene trimming. In vitro testing confirmed a few CMV-associated chains as specific for CMV antigens.

On this clone itself: Its antigen is still unknown.

V dropped 1 base and J dropped 0 bases, with 16 bases sitting between them. Germline V gene lookup returns CDR1 SGHAT and CDR2 FQNNGV. The CDR3 loop spans 19 amino acids. The donors, nominally healthy at sampling, likely had unrecorded immune exposures. The PCR ran on 60 Vbeta and 13 Jbeta primers. Clones were read by immunoSEQ multiplex PCR, and TCRdb kept only the in-frame ones, dropping some. The profile covers under 300,000 clones, with about 93% appearing a single time and 1.5% to 2% taken by the ten largest. Sequencing used PBMCs. This clonotype was sampled from a girl aged 2-10 years in good health and CMV-seronegative. The chain uses TRBV11-2 and TRBJ2-6; a possible D gene is TRBD2 (5 bases). The CDR3: CASSLVGGLLSSGANVLTF. Here the CDR3 DNA reads TGTGCCAGCAGCTTAGTAGGCGGGCTCCTAAGCTCTGGGGCCAACGTCCTGACTTTC.